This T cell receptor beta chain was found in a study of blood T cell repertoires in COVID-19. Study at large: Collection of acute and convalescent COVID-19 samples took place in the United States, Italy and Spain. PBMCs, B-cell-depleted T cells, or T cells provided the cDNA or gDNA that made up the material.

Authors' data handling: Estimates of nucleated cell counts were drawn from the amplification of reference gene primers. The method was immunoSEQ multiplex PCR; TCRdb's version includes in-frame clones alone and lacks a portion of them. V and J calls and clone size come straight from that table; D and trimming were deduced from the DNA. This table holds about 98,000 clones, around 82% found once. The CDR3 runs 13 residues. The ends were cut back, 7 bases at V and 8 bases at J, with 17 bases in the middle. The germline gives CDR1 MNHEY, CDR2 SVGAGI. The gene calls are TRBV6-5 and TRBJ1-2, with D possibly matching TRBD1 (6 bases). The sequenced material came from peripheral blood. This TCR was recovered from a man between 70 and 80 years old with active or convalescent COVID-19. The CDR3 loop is CASTAGGRRGYTF. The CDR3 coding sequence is TGTGCCAGCACCGCCGGGGGGCGGCGAGGCTACACCTTC.